Presented here are 27 T cell receptor beta chains from one specimen sequenced in a study of identical twins. Using its own MiXCR run on the 5' RACE reads, TCRdb lists one record per CDR3 protein. The sample contains around 1.7 million distinct CDR3 sequences, about 32% of which appear only once. The sequenced sample consisted of cord blood. These receptors all stem from a newborn girl in good health.

The rearrangement joins TRBV30 to TRBJ2-7; 7 bases are a match to TRBD1. CDR1 GTSNPN and CDR2 SVGIG come from the germline V gene (reference sequence). The CDR3 totals 16 residues. J gave up 0 bases and V 1 base, and 9 bases lay outside the gene matches. CDR3 region: CAWSGIPGQSSYEQYF. The CDR3, as DNA: TGTGCCTGGAGTGGGATACCGGGACAGAGCTCCTACGAGCAGTACTTC.

The chain uses TRBV2 and TRBJ2-7; D might be TRBD2 (5 bases). The CDR3 is 15 residues long. With 5 bases removed from V and 0 bases from J, the gap between germline ends came to 14 bases. Germline CDR1 SNHLY, CDR2 FYNNEI. CDR3 region: CASSFGPRDSYEQYF. CDR3 nucleotides: TGTGCCAGCAGTTTCGGCCCACGGGACTCCTACGAGCAGTACTTC.

In its sample, this clonotype was seen a few times. V gene TRBV7-2 combines with J gene TRBJ2-7; D ambiguous. The length of the CDR3 is 13 residues. The V and J ends lost 4 bases and 4 bases respectively, with 11 bases between them. Germline loops: CDR1 SGHTA, CDR2 FQGNSA. In DNA form, the CDR3 reads TGTGCCAGCAGCTCATTAGGGATATACGAGCAGTACTTC. This encodes CASSSLGIYEQYF.

The CDR3: CASGLGTGANYEQYF. The CDR3 bases are TGTGCCAGCGGACTCGGGACAGGGGCTAACTACGAGCAGTACTTC. This chain connects TRBV6-2 or TRBV6-3 to TRBJ2-4, with 10 bases matching TRBD1. TRBJ2-7 matches the DNA end more closely, so the J call is doubtful. Germline CDR1 reads MNHEY; CDR2 reads SVGEGT. The CDR3 covers 15 residues.

V usage is TRBV7-2 and J usage is TRBJ1-6; 8 bases fit TRBD1. V was clipped by 5 bases and J by 12 bases; unmatched bases: 9. There are 14 residues in the CDR3. Germline V gene lookup returns CDR1 SGHTA and CDR2 FQGNSA. The CDR3, as DNA: TGTGCCAGCAGCACATACCGGGACAGGCTACCCCTCCACTTT. Its translation is CASSTYRDRLPLHF.

This clonotype has more than one count but fewer than ten. V and J are TRBV2 and TRBJ1-2; D remains ambiguous. V dropped 1 base and J dropped 4 bases, with 7 bases sitting between them. The germline gives CDR1 SNHLY, CDR2 FYNNEI. The length of the CDR3 is 13 residues. CDR3 nucleotide sequence: TGTGCCAGCAGTGAAGGGGAGCCCTATGGCTACACCTTC. It is translated as CASSEGEPYGYTF.

The chain couples TRBV6-1 to TRBJ2-1, with 7 bases identical to TRBD2. The V gene's germline CDR1 is MNHNS and CDR2 SASEGT. With 10 bases clipped from V and 6 bases from J, the junction kept 6 bases outside the gene matches. This CDR3 has 12 residues. The CDR3 sequence: CAIRLAGNEQFF. The CDR3 nucleotides are TGTGCCATCAGACTAGCTGGCAATGAGCAGTTCTTC.

With regard to this clonotype: Given a much more abundant clone one base away, this may be a read error. This chain joins TRBV28 and TRBJ2-1; 10 bases map to TRBD2. Germline V gene sequence: CDR1 MDHEN, CDR2 SYDVKM. CDR3 length: 17 amino acids. CDR3 bases: TGTGCCAGCAGTTTAGTAGCGGGAGGTTTTCCTTACAATGGGCAGTTCTTC. This encodes CASSLVAGGFPYNGQFF. Using reference TRBV28 and TRBJ2-1 for the parts outside the CDR3, the full variable domain is DVKVTQSSRYLVKRTGEKVFLECVQDMDHENMFWYRQDPGLGLRLIYFSYDVKMKEKGDIPEGYSVSREKKERFSLILESASTNQTSMYLCASSLVAGGFPYNGQFFGPGTRLTVL.

This clonotype was seen a few times. V is TRBV3-1 and J is TRBJ2-1; unclear D gene. Germline V gives CDR1 LGHDT, CDR2 YNNKEL (reference sequence). The CDR3 spans 16 residues. Trimming shortened V by 1 base and J by 0 bases, and 10 bases separated the two germline ends. This chain's CDR3 is CASSQGRVSSYNEQFF. CDR3 DNA sequence: TGTGCCAGCAGCCAAGGACGAGTCAGCTCCTACAATGAGCAGTTCTTC.

As to this clonotype: This may be a read error, as it is one base from a much larger clone. V usage is TRBV3-1 and J usage is TRBJ2-1, with 7 bases lining up with TRBD2. The closer fit of TRBJ2-7 to the DNA end suggests the J call may be wrong. This CDR3 region has 13 residues. Per the germline V gene, CDR1 is LGHDT and CDR2 is YNNKEL (reference sequence). The CDR3 spells CASSRDYYNEQYF. CDR3 nucleotides: TGTGCCAGCAGCCGGGACTACTACAATGAGCAGTACTTC.

The chain combines TRBV21-1 with TRBJ1-2; TRBD1, the D gene given by the table, was not confirmed from the DNA. TRBV21-1 is listed as a pseudogene. The CDR3 spans 14 residues. CDR3 coding DNA: TGTGCCAGCAGCCAACGAGGGGGCGGTTATGGCTACACCTTC. Amino acids: CASSQRGGGYGYTF.

J is TRBJ2-3 and V is TRBV6-2 or TRBV6-3, with TRBD2 identical over 10 bases. J gave up 0 bases and V 4 bases, and 7 bases lay outside the gene matches. Germline lookup yields CDR1 MNHEY and CDR2 SVGEGT. The CDR3 covers 17 residues. CDR3 in amino acids: CASSCGKTSGSTDTQYF. The CDR3 DNA is TGTGCCAGCAGTTGCGGGAAGACTAGCGGGAGCACAGATACGCAGTATTTT.

The rearrangement uses TRBV10-1 and TRBJ2-7; the D gene is possibly TRBD1 (5 bases). V gave up 4 bases and J gave up 7 bases, with 11 bases separating them. The CDR3 length is 12 residues. CDR1 is WNHNN, CDR2 SYGVQD, per germline (reference sequence). The CDR3: CASSATGREQYF. The CDR3 DNA is TGCGCCAGCAGTGCTACAGGTCGGGAGCAGTACTTC.

V is TRBV29-1 and J is TRBJ2-2; TRBD1 aligns across 8 bases. The V gene's germline CDR1 is SQVTM and CDR2 ANQGSEA. V shed 3 bases, J shed 8 bases, and the junction held 5 bases outside the gene matches. This CDR3 spans 13 amino acids. The CDR3 protein is CSVDRTGNGELFF. The DNA for the CDR3 is TGCAGCGTTGACCGGACAGGGAATGGGGAGCTGTTTTTT.

This rearrangement joins TRBV28 to TRBJ2-5; 8 bases line up with TRBD2. Looked up from germline, CDR1 is MDHEN and CDR2 is SYDVKM. CDR3 length: 16 residues. V lost 1 base and J lost 11; bases outside the gene matches: 15. The DNA for the CDR3 is TGTGCCAGCAGTTTATCCCCGATATCTAGCGGGCAAGAGCAGTACTTC. Amino acids: CASSLSPISSGQEQYF.

This clonotype was detected only a few times. The genes are TRBV10-3 and TRBJ2-6; TRBD1 agrees at 7 bases. V was pared by 6 bases and J by 2 bases, with 1 base of the junction left unmatched. This CDR3 is built from 14 residues. Germline V gene lookup returns CDR1 ENHRY and CDR2 SYGVKD. The CDR3 DNA follows: TGTGCCATCAGAGACAGGGCTGGGGCCAACGTCCTGACTTTC. Translating gives CAIRDRAGANVLTF.

The V call is TRBV5-1, the J call TRBJ2-1, with D perhaps matching TRBD1 or TRBD2 (5 bases each). This CDR3 region has 13 residues. Germline values: CDR1 SGHRS, CDR2 YFSETQ. V dropped 1 base and J dropped 10 bases, with 12 bases sitting between them. The CDR3: CASSLRDGWEQFF. In DNA, the CDR3 is TGCGCCAGCAGCTTGCGGGACGGGTGGGAGCAGTTCTTC. The full variable domain, with the rest looked up from reference TRBV5-1 and TRBJ2-1, is KAGVTQTPRYLIKTRGQQVTLSCSPISGHRSVSWYQQTPGQGLQFLFEYFSETQRNKGNFPGRFSGRQFSNSRSEMNVSTLELGDSALYLCASSLRDGWEQFFGPGTRLTVL.

This clonotype was seen at least ten times. This chain links TRBV27 with TRBJ2-7, with D possibly matching TRBD1 (6 bases). The CDR3 extends over 15 amino acids. The germline gives CDR1 MNHEY, CDR2 SMNVEV (reference sequence). The V end lost 5 bases, the J end lost 2 bases, and 16 bases lay between the germline ends. CDR3 sequence (DNA): TGTGCCAGCAGTCAGACAGGTATTATTCCCTACGAGCAGTACTTC. This gives the protein CASSQTGIIPYEQYF.

This clonotype was counted a few times. V usage is TRBV28 and J usage is TRBJ2-5; 8 nucleotides align to TRBD2. V gave up 3 bases and J gave up 11 bases; unmatched junction bases: 17. Germline V gene sequence: CDR1 MDHEN, CDR2 SYDVKM. The CDR3 spans 16 residues. The CDR3, as DNA: TGTGCCAGCAGTTTTGGGCTAGCGGGTTACTACAATGAGCAGTACTTC. As protein: CASSFGLAGYYNEQYF.

The rearrangement joins TRBV7-9 to TRBJ2-5; D is unclear. Matching the DNA end better, TRBJ2-7 makes the J call doubtful. Germline values: CDR1 SEHNR, CDR2 FQNEAQ (reference sequence). CDR3 size: 14 residues. The CDR3 region has the DNA TGTGCCAGCAGCACTCAGGTCCTCGATTACGAGCAGTACTTC. Its protein is CASSTQVLDYEQYF.

This clonotype was counted a single time. One end of the junction fails to match germline, which may point to a read error. The chain links TRBV3-1 to TRBJ2-7; a weak D match, TRBD2 (6 bases). The germline gives CDR1 LGHDT, CDR2 YNNKEL (reference sequence). The length of the CDR3 is 13 residues. CDR3 sequence: CAGRPSAAYEQYF. In nucleotides, the CDR3 is TGTGCCGGCAGACCTAGCGCCGCCTACGAGCAGTACTTC.

V and J are TRBV4-1 and TRBJ2-4; possibly TRBD2 for D (5 bases). Trimming left V 1 base short and J 8 bases short, with 18 bases between. This CDR3 is 16 amino acids long. The germline gives CDR1 MGHRA, CDR2 YSYEKL. In DNA form, the CDR3 reads TGCGCCAGCAGCCAAGTGGGAGTAGCAGTTCGGGACATTCAGTACTTC. Protein product: CASSQVGVAVRDIQYF.

The rearrangement links TRBV2 to TRBJ2-7; 10 positions agree with TRBD2. V shed 8 bases and J 6 bases; nucleotides not matched to a gene: 7. Germline lookup yields CDR1 SNHLY and CDR2 FYNNEI. This CDR3 has 13 residues. The CDR3 here is CASLSGRKSEQYF. The CDR3 DNA reads as TGTGCCAGCCTTAGCGGGAGGAAATCCGAGCAGTACTTC.

The CDR3 sequence: CSAVLGGGTEAFF. Written as DNA, the CDR3 is TGCAGTGCTGTTCTTGGGGGGGGCACTGAAGCTTTCTTT. The rearrangement uses TRBV20-1 and TRBJ1-1, with a weak D call TRBD1 (5 bases). The length of the CDR3 is 13 residues. The ends were cut back, 5 bases at V and 4 bases at J, with 14 bases in the middle. Per germline, CDR1 DFQATT and CDR2 SNEGSKA (reference sequence).

This chain joins TRBV7-8 and TRBJ2-5; 8 nucleotides line up with TRBD2. The J call may be mistaken, given a closer DNA end match to TRBJ2-1. The CDR3 runs 14 residues. Germline-derived CDR1 and CDR2 are SGHVS and FQNEAQ. CDR3 protein: CASSYGTSIETQFF. The CDR3 DNA is TGTGCCAGCAGCTACGGGACTAGTATAGAGACCCAGTTCTTC.

In this sample, this clonotype turned up many times. This chain links TRBV14 with TRBJ2-7; 7 nucleotides align to TRBD1. V dropped 3 bases and J dropped 3; count of bases not matched to a gene: 2. The CDR3 has 13 amino acids. The V gene's germline CDR1 is SGHDN and CDR2 FVKESK. The CDR3: CASSQYRGYEQYF. As DNA, the CDR3 is TGTGCCAGCAGCCAGTACAGGGGCTACGAGCAGTACTTC.

This clonotype was seen only a few times. J is TRBJ2-3 and V is TRBV24-1; D is uncertain. Trimming took 2 bases from V and 4 from J, leaving 6 bases between them. This CDR3 contains 13 residues. The germline gives CDR1 KGHDR, CDR2 SFDVKD. CDR3 coding DNA: TGTGCCACCAGTGATTCGGGCGCAGATACGCAGTATTTT. Residues: CATSDSGADTQYF.